The entry below describes one T cell receptor beta chain. Its cognate antigen has yet to be identified. Base qualities were left out, and no much larger clone turns up one base away. In total, about 650 healthy bone marrow donors made up the cohort. All cohort members were sampled while nominally healthy, although unrecorded immune exposures were likely present. The donor was CMV seronegative and belonged to the group of 350 to 400 seronegative cohort members. A peripheral blood sample was collected from each donor, and TCR beta sequencing was performed on peripheral blood mononuclear cells. The Qiagen DNeasy Blood Extraction Kit was used to extract genomic DNA from the blood cell samples. These data are taken from a study of cytomegalovirus exposure and HLA in healthy donors (dated by TCRdb to the late 2010s). A note on the overall study: An earlier analysis of some 620 of the donors reported approximately 280 Gb of sequence data and 95 million to 130 million unique TCR beta sequences obtained from 150 million to 200 million T cells. An early release covering 550 to 700 HLA-typed donors comprised about 300 gigabases of sequencing data and 85 million or so unique TCR sequences. Of the roughly 410 genotyped donors, 75% to 85% were placed in the genetic ancestry cluster associated with self-reported Caucasian donors. The aim of the study was to test whether cataloging public T cell receptors could identify signatures of past pathogen exposure. Using immunosequencing, the study profiled T cell repertoires from 666 subjects and related those repertoires to cytomegalovirus serostatus. Along with the approximately 700-subject first cohort, a separate validation cohort of around 120 different subjects was used. To predict cytomegalovirus infection status, the study combined high-throughput TCR immunosequencing, statistical association of individual TCRs with disease status, and machine learning. A later analysis re-examined previously published TCR beta repertoires from 610 or so donors and added high-resolution HLA genotyping to investigate patterns of TCR occurrence. Rather than drawing on any new phenotypic data, the later analysis identified candidate immune exposures from TCR beta sequences and the way those sequences occurred across donors. To decide whether each TCR beta V gene segment behaved as functional or pseudogenic, an earlier analysis of several hundred of the donors relied on high-throughput TCR beta sequencing. Donor age, sex, ethnicity and CMV serostatus were collected together with the repertoire data. A later genetic analysis used genome-wide SNP genotypes for about 65% of the 666 donors, treating that subset as a discovery cohort. All discovery cohort repertoires had been generated using a single sequencing platform. Class I and class II HLA loci were covered by the typing at four-digit resolution. Typing coverage differed by locus: A, B, C, DRB1 and DQB1 were typed in about 620-630 donors, DQA1 in 500 to 550, DPA1 in 600 to 610, and DPB1 in approximately 450. Four to six DR-DQ haplotypes were handled as single units for association and clustering, since linkage in the cohort was strong. Across around 400 genotyped donors of the cohort, an average of roughly 200,000 unique TCR beta nucleotide sequences per donor were sequenced, and 15% to 20% of those sequences were non-productive. Results and caveats for the whole study, not just this receptor: A later genetic analysis reported fewer N-insertions in productive TCRs among donors in an Asian-associated ancestry cluster than the roughly 670-donor mean. The authors suggested that the approach could potentially be generalized to other disease states and immunological phenotypes. Specific HLA alleles were associated with over 15,000 TCR beta sequences at a false discovery rate of 0.05 in a later analysis. Most TCR sequences were seen in very few donors, while some public TCRs were found in many individuals. A later analysis found that most CMV-associated TCR beta chains appeared HLA-restricted, with HLA associations seemingly driven largely by CMV exposure. According to a later analysis, TCR association rates differed among HLA loci, with DRB1 alleles showing the most associated TCRs and HLA-C alleles showing the fewest. Assigning TCR associations to individual alleles was difficult when HLA alleles, especially DR and DQ, strongly co-occurred. In vitro tests confirmed that a few of the cytomegalovirus-associated TCR beta chains recognize cytomegalovirus antigens. The sequencing pipeline was judged likely to have produced a cluster of highly shared sequence variants as a technical artifact. Because some donors lacked HLA typing at each locus, the association tests relied only on the typed subset. A further reported finding was that TCR beta sequences accurately predicted the HLA-A and HLA-B alleles for most subjects in the first cohort. In a later analysis, HLA-associated TCR beta chains showed more clonal expansion and lower generation probabilities than non-associated chains that were equally common. Some IMGT-functional V segments, including TRBV6-2 and TRBV6-3, could not be distinguished by the 87-base-pair reads and were therefore excluded. This cohort had only TCR beta chains sequenced, and the lack of alpha or paired-chain data limited which features could be detected. Correlated functional status among segregating V segments might reflect linkage disequilibrium, but an unknown experimental factor could not be ruled out. CMV serostatus was the only immune exposure information available for the cohort. Sequencing depth was assumed to be roughly uniform across donors in the presence/absence analyses, though that assumption may not hold. The classifier was reported to diagnose cytomegalovirus status with high specificity and sensitivity in both the original and validation cohorts. The study listed over 150 TCR beta chains as associated with cytomegalovirus. An association between a missense DCLRE1C variant and V-gene and J-gene trimming of TCR beta chains was found in a later genetic analysis and replicated in an independent cohort. Because counts were too low, around 18 rarely observed V segments, including chromosome 9 orphons, were left out of the earlier analysis of 587 of the donors. In a later analysis, several top co-occurrence clusters were reported to appear linked to parvovirus B19, influenza, CMV and Epstein-Barr virus. An earlier analysis of 450 to 750 of the donors showed that most TCR beta V segments appeared in productive rearrangements either about 90% or about 30% of the time, which broadly matched IMGT annotations.

Library generation was performed with the immunoSEQ multiplex PCR assay. For the multiplex PCR, a mixture combining 60 forward primers for TCR Vbeta segments and 13 reverse primers for TCR Jbeta segments was used. The CDR3 region of rearranged TCR beta genes was amplified from genomic DNA by a multiplex PCR assay. Amplified TCR beta libraries were sequenced as 87-base-pair reads on the Illumina HiSeq System. Concerning the study's data processing: Across the 670 or so repertoires, a later analysis counted tens of millions of unique TCR beta chains, roughly 11 million of which were shared by at least two donors. A nearest-neighbor algorithm error-corrected the raw reads and collapsed the reads into unique sequences, merging closely related sequences to remove PCR and sequencing errors. Alignment of CDR3 sequences to IMGT reference sequences was used to assign V, D and J gene segments. Each retained sequence needed at least a six-nucleotide match to both a V gene segment and a J gene segment. A rearrangement counted as productive if the CDR3 had no stop codons and remained in frame with V and J, and every other rearrangement counted as non-productive. Following IMGT convention, CDR3 was defined as the stretch from the second conserved V-encoded cysteine to the conserved J-encoded phenylalanine. Sequences without an unambiguous match to a single V gene segment were excluded from the earlier analysis of 500 to 700 of the donors. In an earlier analysis of around 600 of the donors, V segments were called functional above 56.7% productive rearrangements and were called segregating when the between-donor standard deviation exceeded 5%. A statistical classification framework was built for diagnosing cytomegalovirus status from the catalog of TCR beta chain sequences. V and J gene assignment, in a later analysis, came from comparing TCR nucleotide sequences with IMGT/GENE-DB human TR gene sequences. A later analysis assigned CDR3 sequences and most-parsimonious VDJ recombination scenarios with the TCRdist pipeline. A later analysis defined each TCR beta chain by its CDR3 amino acid sequence plus V-gene family, and excluded reads lacking a unique V-gene family. As a way to deal with suspected cross-contamination and a sequencing artifact, a later analysis dropped 450 to 600 nucleotide sequences that were highly shared and had low generation probability. A later analysis calculated a clonal expansion index for each public chain from normalized within-repertoire ranks of inferred template counts. Generation probabilities in a later analysis came from a VDJ recombination model fitted to out-of-frame rearrangements, and those results were checked against IGoR. A later analysis scored TCR-TCR, TCR-HLA and TCR-CMV co-occurrence with hypergeometric tests, applying a repertoire-size bias correction to TCR pairs. False discovery rates were estimated in a later analysis by permuting HLA or CMV assignments 20 times. In a later analysis, co-occurring TCRs were grouped using DBSCAN, with TCRdist sequence similarity added in when clustering inside HLA-allele-positive subsets. Repertoires with fewer than 30,000 or more than 120,000 public chains were left out of co-occurrence clustering, as were five repertoires with anomalous nucleotide sharing. The table was pulled from immuneACCESS by TCRdb, which kept in-frame rearrangements only. Such tables lose some clones; where checked, under half of the loss comes from unresolved V genes, and the rest has no known cause. The V and J calls and clone size were taken over from that table, and D and trimming were inferred from the DNA. The sample has around 170,000 clones on record, 79% of them singletons. The ten largest make up more than 0.55% of the sample.

V ends up 1 base short and J 5 bases short, with an unmatched junction base count of 4. There are 15 amino acids in the CDR3, from cysteine to phenylalanine inclusive. The kept DNA is CDR3 alone, 45 bases in frame from the first base. For CDR1 and CDR2, the germline V gene lists SGHRS and YFSETQ. The source material was PBMCs. This sequence was found in a woman in her forties in good health and CMV-seronegative. The rearrangement combines TRBV5-1 with TRBJ2-2, and TRBD2 aligns with 8 junction nucleotides. The DNA sequence reads TGCGCCAGCAGCTTGCGGGGGGGGCCTACCGGGGAGCTGTTTTTT. It specifies CASSLRGGPTGELFF.